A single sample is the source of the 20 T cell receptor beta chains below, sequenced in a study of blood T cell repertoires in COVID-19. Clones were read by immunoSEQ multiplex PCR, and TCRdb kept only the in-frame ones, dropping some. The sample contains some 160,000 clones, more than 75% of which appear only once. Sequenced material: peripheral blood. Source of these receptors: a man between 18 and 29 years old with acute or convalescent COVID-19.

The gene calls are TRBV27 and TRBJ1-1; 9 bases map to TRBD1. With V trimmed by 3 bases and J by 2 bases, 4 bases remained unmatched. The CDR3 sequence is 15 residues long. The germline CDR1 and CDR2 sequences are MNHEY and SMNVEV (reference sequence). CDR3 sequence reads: CASSFGQGTNTEAFF. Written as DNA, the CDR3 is TGTGCCAGCAGTTTTGGACAGGGGACAAACACTGAAGCTTTCTTT.

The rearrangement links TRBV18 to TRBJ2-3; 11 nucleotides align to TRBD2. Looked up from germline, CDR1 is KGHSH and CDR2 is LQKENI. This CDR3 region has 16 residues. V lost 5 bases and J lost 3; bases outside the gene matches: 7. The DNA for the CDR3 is TGTGCCAGCTCATCCGTAGCGGGAGGGTCGACAGATACGCAGTATTTT. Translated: CASSSVAGGSTDTQYF.

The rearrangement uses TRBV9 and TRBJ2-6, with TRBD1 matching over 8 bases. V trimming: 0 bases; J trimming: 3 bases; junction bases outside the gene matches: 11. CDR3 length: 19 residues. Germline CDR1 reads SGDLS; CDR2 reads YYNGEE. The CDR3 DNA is TGTGCCAGCAGCGTAGGGCTAGGACAGGGTGCCGGTGGGGCCAACGTCCTGACTTTC. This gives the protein CASSVGLGQGAGGANVLTF.

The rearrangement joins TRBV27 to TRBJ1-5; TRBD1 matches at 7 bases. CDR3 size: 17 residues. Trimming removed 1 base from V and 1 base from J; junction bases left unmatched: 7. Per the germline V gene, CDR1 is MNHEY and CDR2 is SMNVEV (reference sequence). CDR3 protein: CASSLYPTGQSNQPQHF. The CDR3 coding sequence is TGTGCCAGCAGTTTATACCCCACGGGACAGAGCAATCAGCCCCAGCATTTT.

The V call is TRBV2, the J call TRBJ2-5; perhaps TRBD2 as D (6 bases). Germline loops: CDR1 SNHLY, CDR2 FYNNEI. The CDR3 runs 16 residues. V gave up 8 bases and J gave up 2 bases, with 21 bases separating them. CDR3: CASRRAGGAIQETQYF. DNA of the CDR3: TGTGCCAGCCGGCGGGCAGGAGGGGCCATACAAGAGACCCAGTACTTC.

The CDR3 DNA reads TGTGCCAGCAGTTACTCAGGGGACAGGGGGGGCTACACCTTC. Protein: CASSYSGDRGGYTF. J is TRBJ1-2 and V is TRBV6-5; 11 bases map to TRBD1. Germline V gene data show CDR1 as MNHEY and CDR2 as SVGAGI. The J segment lost 8 bases and the V segment lost 0 bases, leaving 2 bases of the junction unmatched. The CDR3 contains 14 residues.

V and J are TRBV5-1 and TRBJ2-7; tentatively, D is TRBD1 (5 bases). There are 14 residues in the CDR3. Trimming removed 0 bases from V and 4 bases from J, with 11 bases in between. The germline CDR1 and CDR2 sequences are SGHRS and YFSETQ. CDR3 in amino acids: CASSLEGAEYEQYF. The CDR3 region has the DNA TGCGCCAGCAGCTTGGAAGGGGCGGAGTACGAGCAGTACTTC.

CDR3 in amino acids: CASSSRQGPTNEKLFF. In nucleotides, the CDR3 is TGTGCCAGCAGCTCAAGACAGGGCCCAACTAATGAAAAACTGTTTTTT. The chain is built from TRBV6-6 and TRBJ1-4; TRBD1 matches at 7 bases. Trimming cost V 6 bases and J 0 bases; bases outside gene matches: 7. Germline V gene data show CDR1 as MNHNY and CDR2 as SVGAGI (reference sequence). The CDR3 is 16 amino acids.

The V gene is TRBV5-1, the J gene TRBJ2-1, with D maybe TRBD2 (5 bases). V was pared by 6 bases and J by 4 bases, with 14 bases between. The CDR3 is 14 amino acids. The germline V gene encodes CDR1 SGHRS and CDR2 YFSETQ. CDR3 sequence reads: CASKLVPSYNEQFF. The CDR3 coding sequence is TGCGCCAGCAAACTAGTCCCCTCTTACAATGAGCAGTTCTTC.

CDR3 DNA sequence: TGCGCCAGCAGACTATTCGAGGGACCGGGACAGGGGGTTCCTAGCAATCAGCCCCAGCATTTT. It translates to CASRLFEGPGQGVPSNQPQHF. V usage is TRBV4-1 and J usage is TRBJ1-5; 11 nucleotides match TRBD1. CDR1 is MGHRA and CDR2 is YSYEKL in the germline V gene. CDR3 size: 21 residues. The trim removed 6 bases at V and 0 bases at J, leaving 19 bases unmatched.

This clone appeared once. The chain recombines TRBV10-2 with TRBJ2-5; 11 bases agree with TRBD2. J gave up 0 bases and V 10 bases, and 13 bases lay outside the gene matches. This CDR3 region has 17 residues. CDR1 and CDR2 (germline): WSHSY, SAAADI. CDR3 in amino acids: CATSDGGLAEYQETQYF. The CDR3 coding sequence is TGCGCCACCTCCGACGGGGGACTAGCGGAGTACCAAGAGACCCAGTACTTC.

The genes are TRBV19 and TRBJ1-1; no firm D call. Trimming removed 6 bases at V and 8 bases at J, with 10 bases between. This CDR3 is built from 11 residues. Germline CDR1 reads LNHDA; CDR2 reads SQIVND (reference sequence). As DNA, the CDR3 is TGTGCCAGTAGGCGGGGTACGGAAGCTTTCTTT. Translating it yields CASRRGTEAFF.

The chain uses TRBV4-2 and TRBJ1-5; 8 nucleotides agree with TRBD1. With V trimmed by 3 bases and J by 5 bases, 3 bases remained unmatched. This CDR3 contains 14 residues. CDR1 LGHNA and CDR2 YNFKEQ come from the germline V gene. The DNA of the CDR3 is TGTGCCAGCAGCCACGACAGGGGTTATCAGCCCCAGCATTTT. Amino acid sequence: CASSHDRGYQPQHF.

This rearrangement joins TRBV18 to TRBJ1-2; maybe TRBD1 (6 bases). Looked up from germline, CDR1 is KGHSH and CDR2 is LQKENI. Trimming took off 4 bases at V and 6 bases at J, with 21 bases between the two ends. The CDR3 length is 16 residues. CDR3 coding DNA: TGTGCCAGCTCACGGGACATGGGGCAGAGCCGTGATGGCTACACCTTC. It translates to CASSRDMGQSRDGYTF.

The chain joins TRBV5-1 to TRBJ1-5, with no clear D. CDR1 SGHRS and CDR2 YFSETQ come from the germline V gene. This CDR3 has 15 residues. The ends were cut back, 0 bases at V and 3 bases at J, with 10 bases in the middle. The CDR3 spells CASSLDSGNNQPQHF. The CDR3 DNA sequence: TGCGCCAGCAGCTTGGATTCGGGGAACAATCAGCCCCAGCATTTT.

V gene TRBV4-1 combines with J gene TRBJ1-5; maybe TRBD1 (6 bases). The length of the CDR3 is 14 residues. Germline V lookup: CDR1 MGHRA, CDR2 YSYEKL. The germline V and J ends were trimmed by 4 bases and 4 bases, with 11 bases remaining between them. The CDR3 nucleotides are TGCGCCAGCAGCCGAGGGGGTGGAAATCAGCCCCAGCATTTT. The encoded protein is CASSRGGGNQPQHF.

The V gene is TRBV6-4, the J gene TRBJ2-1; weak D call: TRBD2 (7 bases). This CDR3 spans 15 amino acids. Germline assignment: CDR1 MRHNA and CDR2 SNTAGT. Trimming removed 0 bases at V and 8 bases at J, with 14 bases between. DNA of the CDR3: TGTGCCAGCAGTGACTCTGGAGGGGGGGCAGATGAGCAGTTCTTC. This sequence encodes CASSDSGGGADEQFF.

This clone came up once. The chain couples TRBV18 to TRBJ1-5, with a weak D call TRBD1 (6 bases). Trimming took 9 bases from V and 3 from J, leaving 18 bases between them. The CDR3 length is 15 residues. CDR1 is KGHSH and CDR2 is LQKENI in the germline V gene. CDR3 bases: TGTGCCAGTTCTCCCGGGGGGGGGCCCAATCAGCCCCAGCATTTT. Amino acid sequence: CASSPGGGPNQPQHF. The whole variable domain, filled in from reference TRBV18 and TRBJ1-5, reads NAGVMQNPRHLVRRRGQEARLRCSPMKGHSHVYWYRQLPEEGLKFMVYLQKENIIDESGMPKERFSAEFPKEGPSILRIQQVVRGDSAAYFCASSPGGGPNQPQHFGDGTRLSIL.

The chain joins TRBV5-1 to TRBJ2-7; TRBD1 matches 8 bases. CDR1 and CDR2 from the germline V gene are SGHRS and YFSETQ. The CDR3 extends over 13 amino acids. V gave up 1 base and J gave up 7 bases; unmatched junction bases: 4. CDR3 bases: TGCGCCAGCAGCTTGTGGACAGGGAGTGAGCAGTACTTC. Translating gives CASSLWTGSEQYF. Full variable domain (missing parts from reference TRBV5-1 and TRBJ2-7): KAGVTQTPRYLIKTRGQQVTLSCSPISGHRSVSWYQQTPGQGLQFLFEYFSETQRNKGNFPGRFSGRQFSNSRSEMNVSTLELGDSALYLCASSLWTGSEQYFGPGTRLTVT.

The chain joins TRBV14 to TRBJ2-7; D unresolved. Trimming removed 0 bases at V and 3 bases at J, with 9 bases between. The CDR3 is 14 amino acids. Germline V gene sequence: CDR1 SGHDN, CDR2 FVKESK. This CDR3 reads CASSQDHWYYEQYF. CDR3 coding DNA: TGTGCCAGCAGCCAAGATCACTGGTACTACGAGCAGTACTTC. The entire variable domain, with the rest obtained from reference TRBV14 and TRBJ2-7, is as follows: EAGVTQFPSHSVIEKGQTVTLRCDPISGHDNLYWYRRVMGKEIKFLLHFVKESKQDESGMPNNRFLAERTGGTYSTLKVQPAELEDSGVYFCASSQDHWYYEQYFGPGTRLTVT.